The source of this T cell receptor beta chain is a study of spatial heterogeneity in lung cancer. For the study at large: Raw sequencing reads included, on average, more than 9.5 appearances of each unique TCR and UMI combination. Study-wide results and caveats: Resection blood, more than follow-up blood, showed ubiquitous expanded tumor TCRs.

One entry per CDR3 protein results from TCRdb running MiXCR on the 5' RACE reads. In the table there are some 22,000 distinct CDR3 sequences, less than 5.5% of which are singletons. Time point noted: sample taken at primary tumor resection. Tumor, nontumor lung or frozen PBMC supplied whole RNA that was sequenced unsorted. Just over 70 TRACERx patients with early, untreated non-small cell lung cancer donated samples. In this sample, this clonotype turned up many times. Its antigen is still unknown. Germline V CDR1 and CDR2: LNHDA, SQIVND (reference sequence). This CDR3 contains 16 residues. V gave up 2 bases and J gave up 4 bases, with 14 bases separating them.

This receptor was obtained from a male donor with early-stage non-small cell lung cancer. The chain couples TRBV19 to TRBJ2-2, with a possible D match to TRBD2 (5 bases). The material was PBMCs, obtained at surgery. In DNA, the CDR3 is TGTGCCAGTAGTATAAGTAGCGCCGCGAGCACCGGGGAGCTGTTTTTT. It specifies CASSISSAASTGELFF.